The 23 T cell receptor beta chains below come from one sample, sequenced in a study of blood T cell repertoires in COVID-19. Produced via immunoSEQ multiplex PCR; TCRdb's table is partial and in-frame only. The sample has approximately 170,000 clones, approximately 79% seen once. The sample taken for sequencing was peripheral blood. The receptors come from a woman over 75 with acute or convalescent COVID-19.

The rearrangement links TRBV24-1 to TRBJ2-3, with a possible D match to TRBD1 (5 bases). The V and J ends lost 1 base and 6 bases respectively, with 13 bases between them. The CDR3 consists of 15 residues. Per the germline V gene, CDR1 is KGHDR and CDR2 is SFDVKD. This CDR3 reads CATSDFGQGVDTQYF. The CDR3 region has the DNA TGTGCCACCAGTGATTTCGGACAAGGGGTGGATACGCAGTATTTT.

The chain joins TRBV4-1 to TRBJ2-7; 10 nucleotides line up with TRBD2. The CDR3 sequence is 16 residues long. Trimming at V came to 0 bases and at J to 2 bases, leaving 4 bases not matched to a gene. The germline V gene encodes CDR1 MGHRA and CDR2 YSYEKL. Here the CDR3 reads CASSQDHLAGAYEQYF. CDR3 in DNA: TGCGCCAGCAGCCAAGATCATCTAGCGGGGGCCTACGAGCAGTACTTC.

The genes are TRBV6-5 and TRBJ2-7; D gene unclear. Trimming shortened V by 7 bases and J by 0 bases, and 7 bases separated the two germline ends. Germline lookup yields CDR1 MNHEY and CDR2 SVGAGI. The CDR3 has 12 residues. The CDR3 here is CASTTVSYEQYF. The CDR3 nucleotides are TGTGCCAGCACCACAGTCTCCTACGAGCAGTACTTC.

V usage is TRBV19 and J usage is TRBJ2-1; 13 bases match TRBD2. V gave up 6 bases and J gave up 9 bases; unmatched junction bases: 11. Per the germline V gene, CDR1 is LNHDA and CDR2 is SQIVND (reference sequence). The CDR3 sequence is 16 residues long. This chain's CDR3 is CASRLGTSGNPGEQFF. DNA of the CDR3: TGTGCCAGTAGGTTGGGGACTAGCGGGAACCCCGGTGAGCAGTTCTTC.

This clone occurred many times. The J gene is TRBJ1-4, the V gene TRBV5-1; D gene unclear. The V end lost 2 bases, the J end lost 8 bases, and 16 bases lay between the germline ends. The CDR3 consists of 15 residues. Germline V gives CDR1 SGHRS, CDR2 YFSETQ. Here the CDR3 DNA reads TGCGCCAGCAGCTTACGGGGAGCCCTTGAAGAAAAACTGTTTTTT. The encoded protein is CASSLRGALEEKLFF.

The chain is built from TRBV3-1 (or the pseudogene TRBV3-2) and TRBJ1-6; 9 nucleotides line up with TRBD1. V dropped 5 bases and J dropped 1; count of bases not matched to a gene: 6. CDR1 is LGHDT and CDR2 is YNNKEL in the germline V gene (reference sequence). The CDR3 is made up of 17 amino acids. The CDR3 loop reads CASSLGQGVSYNSPLHF. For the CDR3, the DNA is TGTGCCAGCAGCTTGGGACAGGGAGTTTCCTATAATTCACCCCTCCACTTT.

CDR3 region: CASSQGGRGGNEQYF. In nucleotides, the CDR3 is TGTGCCAGCTCACAGGGAGGTAGAGGAGGCAACGAGCAGTACTTC. The chain combines TRBV18 with TRBJ2-7; D is possibly TRBD2 (6 bases). V was cut by 4 bases and J by 5 bases, with 18 bases left in between. This CDR3 spans 15 amino acids. Germline CDR1 and CDR2: KGHSH and LQKENI.

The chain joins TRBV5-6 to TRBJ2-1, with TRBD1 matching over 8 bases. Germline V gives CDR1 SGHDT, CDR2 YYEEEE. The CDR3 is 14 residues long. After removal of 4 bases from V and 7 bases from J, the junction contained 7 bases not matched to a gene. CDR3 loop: CASSLDRVENEQFF. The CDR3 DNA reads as TGTGCCAGCAGCCTGGACAGGGTGGAAAATGAGCAGTTCTTC.

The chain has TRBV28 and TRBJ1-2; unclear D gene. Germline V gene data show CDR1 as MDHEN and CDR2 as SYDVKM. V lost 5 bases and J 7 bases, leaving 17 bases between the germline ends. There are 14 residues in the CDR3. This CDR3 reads CASSTAGLSLGYTF. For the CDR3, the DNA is TGTGCCAGCAGTACAGCGGGATTAAGTCTTGGCTACACCTTC.

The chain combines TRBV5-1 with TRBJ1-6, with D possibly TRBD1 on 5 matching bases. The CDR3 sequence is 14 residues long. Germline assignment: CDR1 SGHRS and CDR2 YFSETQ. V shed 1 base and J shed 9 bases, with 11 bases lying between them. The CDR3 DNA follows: TGCGCCAGCAGCTTGCAGGGATTAGGTTCACCCCTCCACTTT. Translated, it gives CASSLQGLGSPLHF.

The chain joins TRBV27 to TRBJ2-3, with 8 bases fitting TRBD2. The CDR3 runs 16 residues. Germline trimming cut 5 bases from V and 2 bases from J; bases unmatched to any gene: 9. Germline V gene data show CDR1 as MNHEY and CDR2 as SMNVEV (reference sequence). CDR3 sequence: CASSPKSGSVTDTQYF. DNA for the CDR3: TGTGCCAGCAGTCCGAAGAGCGGGAGTGTCACAGATACGCAGTATTTT.

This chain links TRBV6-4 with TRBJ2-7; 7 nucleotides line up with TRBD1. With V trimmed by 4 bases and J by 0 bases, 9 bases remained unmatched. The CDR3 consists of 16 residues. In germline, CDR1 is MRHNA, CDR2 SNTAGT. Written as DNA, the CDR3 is TGTGCCAGCAGTGGCGAAGACAGGGACCTCTCCTACGAGCAGTACTTC. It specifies CASSGEDRDLSYEQYF.

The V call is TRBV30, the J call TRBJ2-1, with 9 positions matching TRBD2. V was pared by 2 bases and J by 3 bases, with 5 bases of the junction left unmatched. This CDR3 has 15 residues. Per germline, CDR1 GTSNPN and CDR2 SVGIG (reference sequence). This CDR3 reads CAWSSGTSNYNEQFF. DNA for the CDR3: TGTGCCTGGAGTTCCGGGACTAGCAACTACAATGAGCAGTTCTTC.

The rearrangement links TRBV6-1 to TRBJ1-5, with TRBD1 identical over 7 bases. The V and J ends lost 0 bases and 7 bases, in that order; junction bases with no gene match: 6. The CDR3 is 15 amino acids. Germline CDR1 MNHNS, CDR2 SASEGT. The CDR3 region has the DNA TGTGCCAGCAGTGAAGCGATGGGACAGAGACAGCCCCAGCATTTT. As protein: CASSEAMGQRQPQHF.

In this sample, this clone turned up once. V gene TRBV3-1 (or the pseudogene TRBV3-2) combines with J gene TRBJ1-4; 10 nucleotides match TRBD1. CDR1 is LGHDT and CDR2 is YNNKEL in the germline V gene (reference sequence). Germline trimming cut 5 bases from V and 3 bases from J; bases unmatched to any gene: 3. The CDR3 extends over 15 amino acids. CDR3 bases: TGTGCCAGCAGCTTCGGACAGGGGGCTAATGAAAAACTGTTTTTT. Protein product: CASSFGQGANEKLFF.

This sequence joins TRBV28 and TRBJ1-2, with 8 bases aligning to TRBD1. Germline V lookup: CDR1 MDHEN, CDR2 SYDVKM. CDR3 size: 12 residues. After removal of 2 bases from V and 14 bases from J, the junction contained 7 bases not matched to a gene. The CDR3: CASSLQQGEGTF. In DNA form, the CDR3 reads TGTGCCAGCAGTTTACAACAGGGGGAGGGGACCTTC.

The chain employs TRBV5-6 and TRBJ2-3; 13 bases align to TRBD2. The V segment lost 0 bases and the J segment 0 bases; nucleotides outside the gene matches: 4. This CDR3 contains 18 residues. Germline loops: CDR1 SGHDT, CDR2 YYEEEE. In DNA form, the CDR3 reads TGTGCCAGCAGCTTGGTTGGGACTAGCGGGACTAGCACAGATACGCAGTATTTT. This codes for CASSLVGTSGTSTDTQYF. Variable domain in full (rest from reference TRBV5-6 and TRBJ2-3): DAGVTQSPTHLIKTRGQQVTLRCSPKSGHDTVSWYQQALGQGPQFIFQYYEEEERQRGNFPDRFSGHQFPNYSSELNVNALLLGDSALYLCASSLVGTSGTSTDTQYFGPGTRLTVL.

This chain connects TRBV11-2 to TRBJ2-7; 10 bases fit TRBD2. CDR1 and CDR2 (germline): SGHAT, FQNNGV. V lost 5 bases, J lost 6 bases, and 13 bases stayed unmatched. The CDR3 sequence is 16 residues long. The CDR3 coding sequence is TGTGCCAGCAGCCGACCTTCCCTAGCGGGAGACCGCGAGCAGTACTTC. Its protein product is CASSRPSLAGDREQYF.

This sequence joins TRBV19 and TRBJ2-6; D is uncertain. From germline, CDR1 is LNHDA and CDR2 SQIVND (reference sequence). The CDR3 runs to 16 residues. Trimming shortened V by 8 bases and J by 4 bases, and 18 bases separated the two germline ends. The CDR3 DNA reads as TGTGCCAGTCAGAACGTGAGGATTGCAGGGGCCAACGTCCTGACTTTC. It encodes CASQNVRIAGANVLTF.

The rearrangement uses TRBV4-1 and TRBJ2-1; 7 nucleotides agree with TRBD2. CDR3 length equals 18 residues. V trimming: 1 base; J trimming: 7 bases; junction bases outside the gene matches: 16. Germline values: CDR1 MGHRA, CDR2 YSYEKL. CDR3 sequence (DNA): TGCGCCAGCAGCCAAGCCTGGCGGGAGCGTATACTACGAAATGAGCAGTTCTTC. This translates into CASSQAWRERILRNEQFF.

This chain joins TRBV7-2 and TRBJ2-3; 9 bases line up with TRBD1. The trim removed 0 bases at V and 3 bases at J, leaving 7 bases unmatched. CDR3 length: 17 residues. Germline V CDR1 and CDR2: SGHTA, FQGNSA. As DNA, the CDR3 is TGTGCCAGCAGCTTAGCCGGAGGGACAGGGTCTACAGATACGCAGTATTTT. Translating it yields CASSLAGGTGSTDTQYF.

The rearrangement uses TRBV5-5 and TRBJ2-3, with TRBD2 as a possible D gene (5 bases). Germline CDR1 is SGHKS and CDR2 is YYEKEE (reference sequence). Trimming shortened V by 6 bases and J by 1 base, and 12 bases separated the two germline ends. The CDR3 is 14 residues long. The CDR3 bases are TGTGCCAGCAACCCTCTGAGGGGCACAGATACGCAGTATTTT. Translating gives CASNPLRGTDTQYF. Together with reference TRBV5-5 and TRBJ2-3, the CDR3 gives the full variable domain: DAGVTQSPTHLIKTRGQQVTLRCSPISGHKSVSWYQQVLGQGPQFIFQYYEKEERGRGNFPDRFSARQFPNYSSELNVNALLLGDSALYLCASNPLRGTDTQYFGPGTRLTVL.

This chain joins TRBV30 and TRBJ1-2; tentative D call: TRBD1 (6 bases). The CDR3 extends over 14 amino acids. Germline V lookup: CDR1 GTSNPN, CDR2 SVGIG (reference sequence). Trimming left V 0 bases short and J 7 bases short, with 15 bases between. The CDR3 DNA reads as TGTGCCTGGAGTGTATGGCAGGGGAGTAGTGGCTACACCTTC. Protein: CAWSVWQGSSGYTF.